Listed below are T cell receptor beta chains from one sample, sequenced in a study of T cells after yellow fever vaccination. MiXCR was run by TCRdb on the 5' RACE reads, yielding one entry per CDR3 protein. In the table there are around 360,000 distinct CDR3 sequences, more than 9% of which are singletons. The input for sequencing was PBMCs, taken on the day of the first yellow fever vaccination. These receptors were taken from a man between 18 and 35 years old who received the YFV17D yellow fever vaccine. Each CDR3 is given without its conserved first and last residue. The order of the fields is V gene, J gene, CDR3 protein.

TRBV20-1	TRBJ2-1	SAAGTSLNEQF
TRBV29-1	TRBJ2-5	STAHFTGQETQY
TRBV6-5	TRBJ2-1	ASSFFFTVNEQF
TRBV6-2/TRBV6-3	TRBJ2-2	ASRKHRGLRTGELF
TRBV24-1	TRBJ2-1	ATSDAGSQREQF
TRBV5-1	TRBJ1-1	ASSLFDPNTEAF
TRBV12-5	TRBJ1-2	ASGLGDARSLWYGYT
TRBV12-3/TRBV12-4	TRBJ2-7	ASSPTGFTYEQY
TRBV12-3/TRBV12-4	TRBJ2-5	ASSQGRQGPQETQY
TRBV20-1	TRBJ2-3	SARTSGQSTDTQY
TRBV20-1	TRBJ2-7	SAGTSGYEQY
TRBV2	TRBJ2-3	ASSHTAGSSTDTQY
TRBV23-1	TRBJ2-7	ASSPGTELPYEQY
TRBV20-1	TRBJ2-2	SATGTGTPGELF
TRBV19	TRBJ2-3	ASRSEAASTDTQY
TRBV21-1	TRBJ1-3	ATGGSGNTIY
TRBV7-2	TRBJ2-1	ASSLILGAHEQF
TRBV20-1	TRBJ2-5	SAPLAGGPETQY
TRBV12-3/TRBV12-4	TRBJ2-3	ASSPNRGSGNTQY
TRBV12-3/TRBV12-4	TRBJ2-2	ASRTSGELF
TRBV25-1	TRBJ1-6	ASSGAGMSYNSPLH
TRBV4-3	TRBJ1-2	ASSLRPGPEIKNYGYT
TRBV24-1	TRBJ2-1	ATSDPTSGGYNEQF
TRBV12-3/TRBV12-4	TRBJ2-3	ASSLAAVSDTQY
TRBV3-1	TRBJ1-3	ASSRKGGSGNTIY
TRBV20-1	TRBJ2-3	SAWAGGTSGTDTQY
TRBV20-1	TRBJ2-2	SALDVGGPNTGELF
TRBV4-2	TRBJ1-3	ASSQDSLGPGNTIY
TRBV12-3/TRBV12-4	TRBJ1-3	ASSLEGTSGNTIY
TRBV20-1	TRBJ2-3	SAPLRGADTQY
TRBV20-1	TRBJ2-3	SAREAGRTDTQY
TRBV12-3/TRBV12-4	TRBJ2-5	ASSGTGGPETQY
TRBV7-3	TRBJ2-1	ASRKRGPYNEQF
TRBV6-1	TRBJ2-7	ASSPGGIRWEQY
TRBV18	TRBJ1-1	ASSPDAGLGAF
TRBV3-1	TRBJ1-1	ASSRVGGAGNTEAF
TRBV7-2	TRBJ2-3	ASSRSAQTQY
TRBV10-2	TRBJ1-4	ASSEGAGNEKLF
TRBV4-1	TRBJ2-2	ASSHPSDRGLTGELF
TRBV4-3	TRBJ2-2	ASSPSWWGTGELF
TRBV6-5	TRBJ2-3	ASSYSERAYEQY
TRBV20-1	TRBJ2-1	SAPGRGAEQF
TRBV20-1	TRBJ1-1	SAPPFGGWTEAF
TRBV11-2	TRBJ2-1	ASSLDPRRWQF
TRBV29-1	TRBJ2-2	SVTDRLNTGELF
TRBV7-2	TRBJ2-3	ASSLRGARDTQY
TRBV29-1	TRBJ2-2	SVDKLDTGELF